The source of this T cell receptor beta chain is a study of shared clonotypes between healthy human individuals. Terminally differentiated effector memory CD45RA+ cells were excluded by CCR7 positive selection of CD45RO-negative cells. V lost 1 base and J 3 bases, leaving 16 bases between the germline ends. The length of the CDR3 is 17 residues. CDR1 SEHNR and CDR2 FQNEAQ come from the germline V gene (reference sequence). Assay: immunoSEQ multiplex PCR; the TCRdb copy retains only in-frame clones and omits some. The sample records some 2 million clones, about 94% being singletons. Sample: naive CD8+ T cells sorted from blood. The chain employs TRBV7-9 and TRBJ2-1; D might be TRBD2 (5 bases). This sequence originates from a man between 18 and 29 years old in good health. CDR3 loop: CASSLGAVVGVYNEQFF. The DNA for the CDR3 is TGTGCCAGCAGCTTAGGGGCGGTAGTGGGAGTCTACAATGAGCAGTTCTTC.